This note documents a single TCR beta chain sequence. Antigen: not known. Method: immunoSEQ multiplex PCR; TCRdb's copy keeps in-frame clones and lacks some. The repertoire consists of 160,000 or so clones, with more than 70% occurring once and the leading ten covering about 3%. Germline V gene data show CDR1 as SGHVS and CDR2 as FQNEAQ. V was trimmed by 1 base and J by 5 bases, leaving 11 bases between them. The CDR3 contains 14 residues. The data are from a study of cytomegalovirus exposure and HLA in healthy donors. Overall study findings and caveats: Rare TCR sequences predominated, though certain public TCRs were found in many donors.

The material sequenced was PBMCs. J is TRBJ1-1 and V is TRBV7-8; a possible D gene is TRBD1 (5 bases). This sequence was found in a man between 18 and 29 years old in good health and CMV-seronegative. The CDR3 spells CASSLGARGTEAFF. The DNA of the CDR3 is TGTGCCAGCAGCTTAGGGGCAAGGGGAACTGAAGCTTTCTTT.